This T cell receptor beta chain is drawn from a study of neurological immune-mediated disorders (dated 2019 in TCRdb). About the investigation overall: The study compared peripheral blood TCR-beta repertoires of HTLV-I-associated myelopathy (HAM/TSP) patients, multiple sclerosis patients and healthy controls using UMI-based sequencing. The roughly 99 TCR-beta libraries covered PBMC samples along with longitudinal samples, technical triplicates, and paired sorted CD4+ and CD8+ T-cell subsets. Longitudinal HAM/TSP donors and healthy donors each had 3 time-points at intervals of 3-40 months. The cohort included 60 to 70 subjects: roughly 14 with HAM/TSP, about 34 with multiple sclerosis, and approximately 20 healthy controls.

Explained via the paper, the time point label denotes: longitudinal time-point 1 (baseline). The healthy controls were volunteers from a blood bank in Maryland, USA. For the unsorted PBMC libraries, 2 million PBMCs were stored in RNAlater at -80 degrees C until RNA extraction and were used to generate the libraries. Peripheral blood underwent Ficoll-Hypaque density gradient centrifugation to isolate PBMCs, which were then cryopreserved in liquid nitrogen. The germline V gene (reference sequence) gives CDR1 as PRHDT and CDR2 as FYEKMQ. The CDR3 contains 14 residues, cysteine and phenylalanine counted. Just CDR3 DNA is preserved here, 42 bases in frame from base 1. The germline V end is reduced by 0 bases and the J end by 6 bases; junction bases left unmatched: 2. To synthesize cDNA, template-switch 5'RACE was performed with a primer carrying a 10-nucleotide random unique molecular identifier so that each TCR transcript was tagged. Every sequencing run yielded over 180 million TCR-beta sequences covering 15-18 subjects. Total RNA was extracted with the RNeasy kit. TCR-beta VDJ regions were amplified with primers for the TCR constant region and the 5'RACE anchor, using the KAPA Real-time Library Amplification kit. A first PCR added sample indexes and Illumina adaptors, and a second PCR then raised library yield. The roughly 650 bp TCR product was size-selected on a 2% E-gel SizeSelection system after Ampure bead purification. Before pooling, libraries had their quality checked on a Bioanalyzer, their concentration measured with Qubit, and their quantity determined with the Kapa Library Quantification kit. Paired-end 2 x 150 bp sequencing of the libraries was performed on an Illumina HiSeq 2500. To increase sequence diversity, roughly 24-30% phiX was spiked into each library pool. For the original study's pipeline: Quality-filtered reads were processed with the UMI-based MiGEC pipeline, and over 80% of raw TCR sequences were removed by the MiGEC pipeline during error correction. IMGT germline references were used for alignment of VDJ genes, and clonotypes were defined by a unique CDR3 amino acid sequence together with V-J genes. Clonal expansion, Shannon diversity and CDR3 relatedness were evaluated with VDJtools (CalcPairwiseDistances, ClusterSamples), while phylogenetic trees were built in CLCbio workbench. Clones with at least 8 unique UMIs were defined as expanded, with this threshold being based on coefficient-of-variation modelling across technical triplicates. In-frame beta chains were kept once TCRdb had trimmed the public reads at Q25 with fastp and called clones with MiXCR. Rows are combined by CDR3 protein, so each entry shows the most common genes and DNA. The V and J calls reflect TCRdb's pipeline rather than the authors' work. Counted in this sample were fewer than 55,000 distinct CDR3 sequences; 9% to 10% of them appeared once. The top ten clonotypes cover about 1.6% of the sample.

Overall study outcomes, separate from this receptor: No identical CDR3 amino acid sequences were found to be shared among expanded clones across subjects, suggesting that TCR-beta repertoires were private in all groups. TCR clonal expansion was greatest in HAM/TSP patients and smallest in MS patients, who ranked below even healthy controls.

In its sample, this clonotype was seen many times. There is no known antigen for this receptor. Qualities for individual bases were not recorded, and no much larger clone is one base off. The receptor comes from a woman aged 40 to 49 in good health. The sample consisted of PBMCs. The V and J genes are TRBV13 and TRBJ1-2, with 9 central nucleotides matching TRBD1. The nucleotide sequence reads TGTGCCAGCAGCTTAGGGACAGGGGGAAATGGCTACACCTTC. This translates into CASSLGTGGNGYTF.